This entry is about one TCR beta chain. Its matching antigen is unknown. These data come from a study of regulatory T cells in long-lasting Graves disease. The sample's time point: persistent/refractory GD, antithyroid drugs over 5 years with positive TRAb. Making the TCR library involved RNA that had been extracted from PBMCs. In building TCR beta libraries, iRepertoire HTBI primers were used together with Arm-PCR of CDR3 regions. As originally analysed: 62 TRBV and about 15 TRBJ segments were identified across samples. In TCRdb, the multiplex PCR reads were re-called with MiXCR into one record per CDR3 protein. The V and J calls come from TCRdb's annotation, not from the publication. This sample yields approximately 350,000 distinct CDR3 sequences, of which roughly 25% are seen a single time; 28% belongs to the top ten. The study, taken as a whole, reports: TRBV28, TRBJ1-2 and TRBJ2-5 emerged as the favored segments in persistent disease.

The CDR3 spans 12 residues. CDR1 is SEHNR and CDR2 is FQNEAQ in the germline V gene (reference sequence). The ends were cut back, 1 base at V and 5 bases at J, with 5 bases in the middle. The sequenced sample was peripheral blood mononuclear cells (PBMCs), obtained when the disease was refractory, from a patient treated with antithyroid drugs. The gene calls are TRBV7-9 and TRBJ2-5; no reliable D call. This receptor was identified in a woman aged 40-49 years with Graves disease. In DNA, the CDR3 is TGTGCCAGCAGCTTAGTTTGGGAGACCCAGTACTTC. It is translated as CASSLVWETQYF.